The 18 T cell receptor beta chains reported below all come from one sample, sequenced in a study of blood T cells in healthy people across ages. Through a sample-barcoded 5' primer and a J-beta primer mix, a second PCR was run for about 6 to 11 cycles. TCRdb reprocessed the 5' RACE reads with MiXCR, giving one entry per CDR3 protein. The repertoire holds some 890,000 distinct CDR3 sequences, with about 27% as singletons. These sequences were also reported in another study, on T cells of mothers and their children.

Sequencing was carried out using blood. Every receptor here comes from a woman aged 40 to 50 in good health.

This clonotype was found a few times. The chain is built from TRBV7-8 and TRBJ2-1; 15 bases match TRBD2. Germline V gene sequence: CDR1 SGHVS, CDR2 FQNEAQ. The V gene end was trimmed by 5 bases and the J gene end by 9 bases; junction bases not matched to a gene: 11. The CDR3 is 17 residues long. In DNA, the CDR3 is TGTGCCAGCAGCCCCAAGCACGGACTAGCGGGGGGGTTTGAGCAGTTCTTC. Its protein is CASSPKHGLAGGFEQFF.

At least ten counts were recorded for this clonotype. The rearrangement joins TRBV7-2 to TRBJ2-7, with unresolved D. Trimming took off 4 bases at V and 7 bases at J, with 8 bases between the two ends. The CDR3 consists of 11 residues. Germline V gives CDR1 SGHTA, CDR2 FQGNSA. The CDR3: CASSSPSEQYF. CDR3 nucleotides: TGTGCCAGCAGCTCACCGTCTGAGCAGTACTTC.

As concerns this clonotype: This could be a read error, since a much larger clone is one nucleotide away. V is TRBV6-6 and J is TRBJ2-1; 12 bases are a match to TRBD2. Germline CDR1 reads MNHNY; CDR2 reads SVGAGI (reference sequence). This CDR3 spans 14 amino acids. Trimming cost V 6 bases and J 9 bases; bases outside gene matches: 6. The CDR3 spells CASRATSGSGEQFF. The CDR3 region has the DNA TGTGCCAGCAGGGCGACTAGCGGGAGTGGTGAGCAGTTCTTC.

The table lists this clonotype with many counts. This chain links TRBV7-3 with TRBJ2-3; D might be TRBD2 (5 bases). The CDR3 has 15 amino acids. With 6 bases removed from V and 2 bases from J, the gap between germline ends came to 15 bases. Germline lookup yields CDR1 SGHTA and CDR2 FQGTGA. The CDR3 spells CASRQYGVHTDTQYF. In DNA form, the CDR3 reads TGTGCCAGCAGACAGTACGGGGTACACACAGATACGCAGTATTTT. The variable domain in full, completed from reference TRBV7-3 and TRBJ2-3, reads GAGVSQTPSNKVTEKGKYVELRCDPISGHTALYWYRQSLGQGPEFLIYFQGTGAADDSGLPNDRFFAVRPEGSVSTLKIQRTERGDSAVYLCASRQYGVHTDTQYFGPGTRLTVL.

This clonotype was counted only a few times. This chain joins TRBV6-6 and TRBJ2-1; 8 nucleotides agree with TRBD1. The trim removed 8 bases at V and 7 bases at J, leaving 10 bases unmatched. This CDR3 is built from 14 residues. Per the germline V gene, CDR1 is MNHNY and CDR2 is SVGAGI (reference sequence). In nucleotides, the CDR3 is TGTGCCAGCGGCAGGACAGGGAATGTTAATGAGCAGTTCTTC. Translation: CASGRTGNVNEQFF.

This clonotype was recorded a few times. One end of the junction does not line up with germline, which may come from a read error. The chain combines TRBV28 with TRBJ2-7; D might be TRBD1 (6 bases). Per the germline V gene, CDR1 is MDHEN and CDR2 is SYDVKM. This CDR3 contains 13 residues. The CDR3 loop reads CASVGDNSYGQYF. CDR3 nucleotide sequence: TGTGCCAGCGTGGGGGACAACTCCTACGGGCAGTACTTC. Full variable domain (remainder filled in from reference TRBV28 and TRBJ2-7): DVKVTQSSRYLVKRTGEKVFLECVQDMDHENMFWYRQDPGLGLRLIYFSYDVKMKEKGDIPEGYSVSREKKERFSLILESASTNQTSMYLCASVGDNSYGQYFGPGTRLTVT.

As regards this clonotype: Given a much more abundant clone one base away, this may be a read error. The V call is TRBV7-2, the J call TRBJ1-2, with D maybe TRBD1 (6 bases). The germline gives CDR1 SGHTA, CDR2 FQGNSA. This CDR3 is built from 14 residues. V gave up 5 bases and J gave up 6 bases, with 16 bases separating them. The CDR3 is CASSRNAQGNGYTF. The CDR3, as DNA: TGTGCCAGCAGCCGAAACGCACAGGGCAATGGCTACACCTTC.

The chain carries TRBV24-1 and TRBJ2-5; D possibly matches TRBD1 or TRBD2 (5 bases each). The CDR3 has 13 residues. Trimming took off 9 bases at V and 2 bases at J, with 12 bases between the two ends. In germline, CDR1 is KGHDR, CDR2 SFDVKD. CDR3 protein: CATGGSGQETQYF. The CDR3 bases are TGTGCCACCGGGGGTTCCGGGCAAGAGACCCAGTACTTC.

This clonotype occurred many times. The chain employs TRBV12-3 or TRBV12-4 and TRBJ2-3; TRBD1 might be the D (6 bases). V was trimmed by 6 bases and J by 1 base, leaving 11 bases between them. The CDR3 loop spans 14 amino acids. The CDR3: CASRGTYGTDTQYF. DNA for the CDR3: TGTGCCAGCAGAGGGACATACGGCACAGATACGCAGTATTTT.

This clonotype was counted a few times. The genes are TRBV7-2 and TRBJ1-1, with D maybe TRBD1 (5 bases). The CDR3 is 13 amino acids. The V and J ends lost 1 base and 7 bases respectively, with 10 bases between them. Germline CDR1 reads SGHTA; CDR2 reads FQGNSA. Here the CDR3 DNA reads TGTGCCAGCAGCTTAGTCCAGGGCCGTGAAGCTTTCTTT. Translated, it gives CASSLVQGREAFF.

The gene calls are TRBV11-2 and TRBJ2-5; 11 positions match TRBD2. CDR1 and CDR2 (germline): SGHAT, FQNNGV. With 1 base clipped from V and 5 bases from J, the junction kept 12 bases outside the gene matches. The CDR3 is made up of 18 amino acids. CDR3 in amino acids: CASSLGKLRLAGLETQYF. The CDR3 nucleotides are TGTGCCAGCAGCTTAGGCAAACTCCGACTAGCGGGGCTGGAGACCCAGTACTTC.

The chain couples TRBV5-1 to TRBJ1-1; 7 positions agree with TRBD1. Germline loops: CDR1 SGHRS, CDR2 YFSETQ. The CDR3 consists of 14 residues. The trim removed 10 bases at V and 0 bases at J, leaving 9 bases unmatched. The CDR3 DNA follows: TGCGCCTCGAACCCGACAGGGTTGAACACTGAAGCTTTCTTT. Protein product: CASNPTGLNTEAFF.

This clonotype was seen a handful of times. Mismatch with germline at one junction end may stem from a read error. The rearrangement links TRBV5-1 to TRBJ2-7; D is perhaps TRBD1 (6 bases). The CDR3 contains 14 residues. From germline, CDR1 is SGHRS and CDR2 YFSETQ. For the CDR3, the DNA is TGCGCCAGCAGCTCAGATGACAGGACCTACGAGCGGTACTTC. Its translation is CASSSDDRTYERYF. Full variable domain (remainder filled in from reference TRBV5-1 and TRBJ2-7): KAGVTQTPRYLIKTRGQQVTLSCSPISGHRSVSWYQQTPGQGLQFLFEYFSETQRNKGNFPGRFSGRQFSNSRSEMNVSTLELGDSALYLCASSSDDRTYERYFGPGTRLTVT.

This clonotype was observed many times. This chain links TRBV6-2 or TRBV6-3 with TRBJ2-7, with 9 bases fitting TRBD1. V was clipped by 7 bases and J by 5 bases; unmatched bases: 12. The CDR3 is 15 amino acids. Germline CDR1 MNHEY, CDR2 SVGEGT. CDR3 in DNA: TGTGCCAGCACTAACCGGGACAGGGTATACGACGAGCAGTACTTC. Translating gives CASTNRDRVYDEQYF.

This clonotype was seen just once. Its ends do not fully match the called genes, so a read error is possible. The rearrangement joins TRBV6-4 to TRBJ1-2; unclear D gene. The CDR3 totals 15 residues. The germline V gene has CDR1 MRHNA and CDR2 SNTAGT. In DNA form, the CDR3 reads TGTGCCAGCAGCGACTCGACCGAAGGAGGCTATGGCTACACCTTC. Encoded protein: CASSDSTEGGYGYTF.

This clonotype was counted many times. The rearrangement joins TRBV5-4 to TRBJ1-2; 7 bases line up with TRBD1. After removal of 4 bases from V and 0 bases from J, the junction contained 12 bases not matched to a gene. The CDR3 is 17 residues long. The germline V gene encodes CDR1 SGHNT and CDR2 YYREEE (reference sequence). The CDR3 loop is CASSRPEGGTANYGYTF. CDR3 in DNA: TGTGCCAGCAGCCGACCCGAAGGGGGCACAGCTAACTATGGCTACACCTTC. The full variable domain, in which reference TRBV5-4 and TRBJ1-2 provide the parts outside the CDR3, is ETGVTQSPTHLIKTRGQQVTLRCSSQSGHNTVSWYQQALGQGPQFIFQYYREEENGRGNFPPRFSGLQFPNYSSELNVNALELDDSALYLCASSRPEGGTANYGYTFGSGTRLTVV.

The J gene is TRBJ1-4, the V gene TRBV7-8, with TRBD1 identical over 7 bases. Germline trimming cut 4 bases from V and 3 bases from J; bases unmatched to any gene: 8. Germline assignment: CDR1 SGHVS and CDR2 FQNEAQ. This CDR3 is 16 amino acids long. CDR3 in DNA: TGTGCCAGCAGCTCAATCGGGACAGCCGCTAATGAAAAACTGTTTTTT. Translation: CASSSIGTAANEKLFF.

This clonotype was observed a handful of times. The chain carries TRBV25-1 and TRBJ1-2; D ambiguous. This CDR3 has 13 amino acids. The germline V gene encodes CDR1 MGHDK and CDR2 SYGVNS. The V end was cut by 6 bases, the J end by 8 bases, with 16 bases between. The CDR3 sequence: CASSPAQFHGYTF. The CDR3 DNA reads as TGTGCCAGCAGCCCGGCACAGTTTCACGGCTACACCTTC.